This TCR beta chain was sequenced for a study of a mutant IDH1 vaccine in newly diagnosed glioma. Whole-study context: Patients began vaccination 4-6 weeks after radiotherapy alone, or with temozolomide cycles. Sex distribution of treated patients was approximately 60% male and roughly 38% female; mean age was 40.4 years. Those enrolled had earlier been treated with radiotherapy, temozolomide, or both, mostly both.

The time point was: week 47, end of study. Each dose delivered 300 ug of mutant IDH1 20-mer peptide subcutaneously with imiquimod. General study findings and limits: Changes to the top peripheral T cell clonotypes appeared unrelated to pseudoprogression.

On this clone: Antigen specificity is unknown.

CDR3 size: 14 residues. The germline gives CDR1 SGHNT, CDR2 YYREEE (reference sequence). Deletions cut 0 bases from V and 8 bases from J, with 11 bases between. Profiled with immunoSEQ multiplex PCR; TCRdb holds only in-frame clones, not every one. This sample has 10,000 to 15,000 clones; roughly 79% occur once, and the top ten carry less than 5%. This rearrangement joins TRBV5-4 to TRBJ1-4; D uncertain. This specimen consisted of PBMCs, obtained from a glioma patient whose treatment included an IDH1 peptide vaccine. This TCR derives from a woman aged 40 to 50 with glioma. The CDR3 loop reads CASSLGSSGEKLFF. CDR3 DNA sequence: TGTGCCAGCAGCTTGGGGTCATCCGGGGAAAAACTGTTTTTT.